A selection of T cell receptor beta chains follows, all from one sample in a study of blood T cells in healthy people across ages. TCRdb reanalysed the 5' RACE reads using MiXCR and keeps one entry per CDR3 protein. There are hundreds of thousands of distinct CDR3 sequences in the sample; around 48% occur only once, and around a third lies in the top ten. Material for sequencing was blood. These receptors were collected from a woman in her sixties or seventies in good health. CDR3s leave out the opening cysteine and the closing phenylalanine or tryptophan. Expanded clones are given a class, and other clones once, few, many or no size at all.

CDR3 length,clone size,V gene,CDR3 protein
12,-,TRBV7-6,ASSSGLHSYEQY
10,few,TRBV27,ASSFGGTEQY
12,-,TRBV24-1,ATSDSTSNQPQH
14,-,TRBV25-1,ASSESLSEGTDTQY
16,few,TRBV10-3,AISESRGTGTGRDTQY
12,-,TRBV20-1,SARLAGYQEAQY
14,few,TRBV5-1,ASSPRTSSVRNEQF
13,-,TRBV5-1,ASGLEAGNTDTQY
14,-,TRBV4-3,ASSQDDGSGTDTQY
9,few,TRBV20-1,SAHTIYEQY
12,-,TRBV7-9,ASSLLQGWDGHT
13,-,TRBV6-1,ASREDAGSGNTTY
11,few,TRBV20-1,SASEGTRNEQF
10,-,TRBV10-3,AIRATSYEQY
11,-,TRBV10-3,AIRGSGANVLT
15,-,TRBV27,ASSFSTSLTSGETQY
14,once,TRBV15,ATSRDGSSKPYGYT
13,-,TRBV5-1,ASSHEPGSPYEQY
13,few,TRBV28,ASSSSETPGYEQY
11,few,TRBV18,ASSRTREEGYT
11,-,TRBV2,ASSEGRTATQF
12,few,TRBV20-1,SARAQQGPYEQY
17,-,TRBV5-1,ASSLVGDGSGEKTGELF
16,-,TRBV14,ASSQLVGHPIATDTQY
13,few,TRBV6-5,ASSYGTGLTYEQY
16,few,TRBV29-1,SVDLSPGPLRKNYGYT
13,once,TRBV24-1,ATSPGGGRMETQY
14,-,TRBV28,ASSLRGSARGNTQY
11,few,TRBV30,AWSEPRPRTQY
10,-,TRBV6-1,ASGGDRSEAF
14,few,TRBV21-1,ASTHSGAGGLYEQY
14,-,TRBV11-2,ASSLGWLAGGDEQF
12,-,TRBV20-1,SARVTSAQETQY
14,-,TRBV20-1,SAPPVGGRVTDTQY
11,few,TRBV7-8,ASSFKGADTQY